Listed here are 11 T cell receptor beta chains from one sample, sequenced in a study of blood T cells in healthy people across ages. Using a J-beta primer mix together with a sample-barcoded 5' primer, a second PCR was run for about 6 to 12 cycles. TCRdb passed the 5' RACE reads through MiXCR, listing each CDR3 protein once. The sample consists of about 570,000 distinct CDR3 sequences, about 26% of them appearing once. Sequencing input: blood. The receptors shown here come from a woman between 65 and 79 years old in good health.

CDR3 residues: CSARGTYSYEQYF. The CDR3 nucleotides are TGCAGTGCTAGAGGGACCTACTCCTACGAGCAGTACTTC. The chain combines TRBV20-1 with TRBJ2-7, with D unclear. Trimming took off 1 base at V and 0 bases at J, with 7 bases between the two ends. The germline V gene has CDR1 DFQATT and CDR2 SNEGSKA (reference sequence). CDR3 length: 13 residues.

This clonotype was counted between two and nine times. The chain is built from TRBV7-9 and TRBJ2-2; 7 nucleotides line up with TRBD2. This CDR3 has 17 residues. The trim removed 3 bases at V and 3 bases at J, leaving 10 bases unmatched. CDR1 SEHNR and CDR2 FQNEAQ come from the germline V gene (reference sequence). The CDR3 sequence is CASSFRASGLYTGELFF. Written as DNA, the CDR3 is TGTGCCAGCAGCTTCAGGGCTAGCGGCCTTTACACCGGGGAGCTGTTTTTT.

The chain recombines TRBV4-2 with TRBJ1-1, with TRBD1 matching over 7 bases. V lost 6 bases to trimming and J lost 11 bases; unmatched junction nucleotides: 12. From germline, CDR1 is LGHNA and CDR2 YNFKEQ. The length of the CDR3 is 13 residues. The CDR3 is CASSRQGATMAFF. CDR3 nucleotide sequence: TGTGCCAGCAGTCGACAGGGCGCTACTATGGCTTTCTTT.

There are a few counts of this clonotype. This sequence joins TRBV5-1 and TRBJ1-1; 7 bases line up with TRBD1. The CDR3 extends over 14 amino acids. Germline V gene data show CDR1 as SGHRS and CDR2 as YFSETQ. The V segment lost 0 bases and the J segment 7 bases; nucleotides outside the gene matches: 6. This chain's CDR3 is CASSLVTGEDEAFF. The CDR3 nucleotides read TGCGCCAGCAGCTTGGTAACAGGGGAGGATGAAGCTTTCTTT.

The chain carries TRBV20-1 and TRBJ2-2; 7 bases fit TRBD1. This CDR3 has 14 amino acids. Unmatched junction bases numbered 3, after V lost 0 bases and J lost 5 bases. Germline CDR1 DFQATT, CDR2 SNEGSKA (reference sequence). This chain's CDR3 is CSARERRGTGELFF. The DNA for the CDR3 is TGCAGTGCTAGAGAGCGCAGGGGGACCGGGGAGCTGTTTTTT.

The chain is built from TRBV28 and TRBJ2-7; 7 nucleotides agree with TRBD1. Germline V gene data show CDR1 as MDHEN and CDR2 as SYDVKM. The length of the CDR3 is 14 residues. Trimming took 6 bases from V and 6 from J; bases not matched to a gene: 11. DNA of the CDR3: TGTGCCAGCAGCACCGGGACAGTGGAATTCGAGCAGTACTTC. Translating it yields CASSTGTVEFEQYF.

J is TRBJ1-1 and V is TRBV6-5; unclear D gene. CDR3 size: 14 residues. The V gene's germline CDR1 is MNHEY and CDR2 SVGAGI. V was clipped by 6 bases and J by 1 base, with 12 bases between them. The CDR3 nucleotides are TGTGCCAGCAGCCAAACTCCAGGGAACACTGAAGCTTTCTTT. It specifies CASSQTPGNTEAFF.

This clonotype showed up just a few times. CDR3 residues: CSASEGVYTDTQYF. In DNA, the CDR3 is TGCAGTGCTTCAGAGGGCGTGTACACAGATACGCAGTATTTT. The chain has TRBV20-1 and TRBJ2-3; tentative D call: TRBD2 (5 bases). Trimming pared 5 bases from V and 2 bases from J, leaving 14 bases between. The CDR3 is 14 residues long. Germline V CDR1 and CDR2: DFQATT, SNEGSKA (reference sequence).

As for this clonotype: One end of the junction does not line up with germline, which may come from a read error. The V gene is TRBV9, the J gene TRBJ2-6; tentatively, D is TRBD1 (5 bases). Germline CDR1 is SGDLS and CDR2 is YYNGEE. CDR3 size: 15 residues. The CDR3 bases are TGTGCCAGCAGCGTAGGAAGCTCTGGGGCCGACGTCCTGACTTTC. Encoded protein: CASSVGSSGADVLTF.

This clonotype appeared many times. The chain is built from TRBV20-1 and TRBJ2-5, with 8 bases that match TRBD2. V trimming: 5 bases; J trimming: 5 bases; junction bases outside the gene matches: 7. The CDR3 is 13 amino acids. CDR1 is DFQATT and CDR2 is SNEGSKA in the germline V gene (reference sequence). The DNA of the CDR3 is TGCAGTGCTGGCTCCTCTAGCGGGGAGACCCAGTACTTC. It is translated as CSAGSSSGETQYF.

J is TRBJ2-5 and V is TRBV18; maybe TRBD1 (6 bases). The V gene's germline CDR1 is KGHSH and CDR2 LQKENI. This CDR3 is built from 14 residues. V was trimmed by 2 bases and J by 4 bases, leaving 11 bases between them. The CDR3 sequence: CASSPAQGVETQYF. Written as DNA, the CDR3 is TGTGCCAGCTCACCAGCACAGGGAGTAGAGACCCAGTACTTC.